The next 25 T cell receptor beta chains were all read from a single sample in a study of shared clonotypes between healthy human individuals. Assay used: immunoSEQ multiplex PCR; TCRdb lists only in-frame clones, some missing. The table includes roughly 1,000,000 clones, approximately 80% detected once. The sample comprised memory CD4+ T cells from PBMCs. Subset in this sample: CD45RA-negative fraction. All receptors derive from a young man in good health. Some clones in this sample may be carry-over from other donors' samples.

This clone appeared a few times. The gene calls are TRBV10-3 and TRBJ2-3; D call uncertain. With 7 bases removed from V and 6 bases from J, the gap between germline ends came to 11 bases. Looked up from germline, CDR1 is ENHRY and CDR2 is SYGVKD. The CDR3 length is 12 residues. CDR3 bases: TGTGCCATCAAATCGAACGCGGATACGCAGTATTTT. Translation gives CAIKSNADTQYF.

This sequence joins TRBV28 and TRBJ2-7; D gene uncertain. Germline V gene lookup returns CDR1 MDHEN and CDR2 SYDVKM. This CDR3 contains 11 residues. V was trimmed by 5 bases and J by 7 bases, leaving 9 bases between them. In nucleotides, the CDR3 is TGTGCCAGCAGTAAATCACGGGAGCAGTACTTC. It encodes CASSKSREQYF. The variable domain in full, with the rest retrieved from reference TRBV28 and TRBJ2-7, is DVKVTQSSRYLVKRTGEKVFLECVQDMDHENMFWYRQDPGLGLRLIYFSYDVKMKEKGDIPEGYSVSREKKERFSLILESASTNQTSMYLCASSKSREQYFGPGTRLTVT.

This clone was observed a single time. V gene TRBV28 combines with J gene TRBJ2-3, with D possibly matching TRBD1 (7 bases). Germline lookup yields CDR1 MDHEN and CDR2 SYDVKM. This CDR3 region has 16 residues. V dropped 6 bases and J dropped 0 bases, with 16 bases sitting between them. This chain's CDR3 is CASSPIRGASTDTQYF. As DNA, the CDR3 is TGTGCCAGCAGCCCCATCAGGGGGGCGAGCACAGATACGCAGTATTTT.

The rearrangement joins TRBV5-6 to TRBJ1-2; D remains unclear. Germline assignment: CDR1 SGHDT and CDR2 YYEEEE. Trimming removed 1 base at V and 4 bases at J, with 14 bases between. The CDR3 totals 15 residues. The chain's CDR3 is CASSLYRFPTYGYTF. CDR3 coding DNA: TGTGCCAGCAGCTTGTACAGATTTCCGACCTATGGCTACACCTTC.

V and J are TRBV4-2 and TRBJ2-1; 7 bases agree with TRBD2. The CDR3 has 17 amino acids. V was clipped by 2 bases and J by 1 base; unmatched bases: 8. CDR1 and CDR2 (germline): LGHNA, YNFKEQ. CDR3 sequence (DNA): TGTGCCAGCAGCCAACCAAGCGGGATTGGTTCCTACAATGAGCAGTTCTTC. Its translation: CASSQPSGIGSYNEQFF.

For the CDR3, the DNA is TGTGCCACCAGCAGGGGGGGGACAGGCCGACAAGAGACCCAGTACTTC. This gives the protein CATSRGGTGRQETQYF. The chain joins TRBV15 to TRBJ2-5; a possible D gene is TRBD1 (8 bases). CDR3 size: 16 residues. V lost 3 bases and J lost 2, with 16 bases in between. Looked up from germline, CDR1 is LNHNV and CDR2 is YYDKDF (reference sequence).

The CDR3 protein is CASSEGSGRDSSGEQFF. CDR3 nucleotides: TGTGCCAGCAGTGAAGGTAGCGGGAGGGACTCGAGTGGTGAGCAGTTCTTC. V is TRBV28 and J is TRBJ2-1, with 11 positions matching TRBD2. J was trimmed by 9 bases and V by 5 bases; bases with no gene match: 15. The CDR3 sequence is 17 residues long. Per the germline V gene, CDR1 is MDHEN and CDR2 is SYDVKM.

DNA for the CDR3: TGTGCCAGTAGTTTTGGGGGGATAGGAGAGACCCAGTACTTC. Protein: CASSFGGIGETQYF. V and J are TRBV19 and TRBJ2-5; possible D gene TRBD2, 6 bases. Germline V gives CDR1 LNHDA, CDR2 SQIVND (reference sequence). The CDR3 has 14 amino acids. Trimming pared 5 bases from V and 4 bases from J, leaving 14 bases between.

J is TRBJ2-3 and V is TRBV9; the D is unclear. CDR3 length: 15 amino acids. Per germline, CDR1 SGDLS and CDR2 YYNGEE. The V end was cut by 2 bases, the J end by 3 bases, with 13 bases between. The CDR3 nucleotides are TGTGCCAGCAGCGTCCTATACCTCCTTACAGATACGCAGTATTTT. Translated: CASSVLYLLTDTQYF.

Written as DNA, the CDR3 is TGTGCCAGCAGTTACGGGGCCGGGGCCGCAGATACGCAGTATTTT. Its translation is CASSYGAGAADTQYF. V is TRBV6-5 and J is TRBJ2-3; D might be TRBD1 or TRBD2, each matching 5 bases. CDR3 length equals 15 residues. Germline V CDR1 and CDR2: MNHEY, SVGAGI. V lost 2 bases to trimming and J lost 4 bases, with 13 bases between them.

This chain connects TRBV5-6 to TRBJ1-3; perhaps TRBD1 as D (6 bases). There are 14 residues in the CDR3. CDR1 SGHDT and CDR2 YYEEEE come from the germline V gene. V lost 0 bases, J lost 5 bases, and 9 bases lay in between. The CDR3 coding sequence is TGTGCCAGCAGCTTGGGACAGGTCCGAAACACCATATATTTT. It is translated as CASSLGQVRNTIYF. Together with reference TRBV5-6 and TRBJ1-3, the CDR3 gives the full variable domain: DAGVTQSPTHLIKTRGQQVTLRCSPKSGHDTVSWYQQALGQGPQFIFQYYEEEERQRGNFPDRFSGHQFPNYSSELNVNALLLGDSALYLCASSLGQVRNTIYFGEGSWLTVV.

The gene calls are TRBV18 and TRBJ1-2; TRBD1 aligns across 10 bases. Trimming removed 8 bases from V and 4 bases from J; junction bases left unmatched: 4. In germline, CDR1 is KGHSH, CDR2 LQKENI. CDR3 length: 13 residues. The CDR3 region is CASTGQGVYGYTF. CDR3 sequence (DNA): TGTGCCAGCACCGGACAGGGGGTCTATGGCTACACCTTC.

At least ten counts were recorded for this clone. The CDR3 DNA reads as TGTGCCAGCTCACCTCGAGAGAACACTGAAGCTTTCTTT. It specifies CASSPRENTEAFF. The genes are TRBV18 and TRBJ1-1; no reliable D call. V was shortened by 3 bases and J by 1 base, with 6 bases between the two germline ends. The CDR3 contains 13 residues. Per germline, CDR1 KGHSH and CDR2 LQKENI.

For this clone: Other DNA sequences from this sample encode an identical CDR3 as well. This sequence joins TRBV28 and TRBJ1-4, with D unclear. The germline V gene encodes CDR1 MDHEN and CDR2 SYDVKM. The CDR3 totals 15 residues. V was clipped by 5 bases and J by 1 base, with 11 bases between them. The CDR3 sequence: CASSTPRGTNEKLFF. The CDR3 bases are TGTGCCAGCAGTACCCCGCGAGGAACTAATGAAAAACTGTTTTTT.

The chain recombines TRBV7-6 with TRBJ1-2; D may be TRBD1 (6 bases). The CDR3 contains 15 residues. V lost 2 bases, J lost 4 bases, and 14 bases lay in between. Germline V gene data show CDR1 as SGHVS and CDR2 as FNYEAQ. DNA of the CDR3: TGTGCCAGCAGCTTATTTCCAGGGGCTAGCTATGGCTACACCTTC. Protein: CASSLFPGASYGYTF.

The chain joins TRBV5-4 to TRBJ2-7; D is perhaps TRBD2 (6 bases). The CDR3 is 17 amino acids. V was shortened by 2 bases and J by 1 base, with 19 bases between the two germline ends. Germline assignment: CDR1 SGHNT and CDR2 YYREEE (reference sequence). CDR3 protein: CASSLSGGGTRSYEQYF. In nucleotides, the CDR3 is TGTGCCAGCAGCTTATCGGGCGGCGGGACTCGTTCCTACGAGCAGTACTTC.

J is TRBJ2-6 and V is TRBV28, with unresolved D. Germline V CDR1 and CDR2: MDHEN, SYDVKM. The CDR3 has 13 amino acids. The V and J ends lost 8 bases and 0 bases respectively, with 5 bases between them. CDR3 nucleotides: TGTGCCAGCGTCTTCTCTGGGGCCAACGTCCTGACTTTC. Its translation is CASVFSGANVLTF. The entire variable domain, with the rest obtained from reference TRBV28 and TRBJ2-6, is as follows: DVKVTQSSRYLVKRTGEKVFLECVQDMDHENMFWYRQDPGLGLRLIYFSYDVKMKEKGDIPEGYSVSREKKERFSLILESASTNQTSMYLCASVFSGANVLTFGAGSRLTVL.

The CDR3: CASSPDTGVTNEKLFF. The CDR3 DNA reads TGTGCCAGCAGCCCAGATACAGGGGTAACTAATGAAAAACTGTTTTTT. This chain joins TRBV5-5 and TRBJ1-4; 7 positions agree with TRBD1. V gave up 4 bases and J gave up 1 base; unmatched junction bases: 7. The CDR3 runs to 16 residues. Germline V gene lookup returns CDR1 SGHKS and CDR2 YYEKEE (reference sequence).

Notes on this clone: The sample carries other DNA sequences with the same CDR3. This sequence joins TRBV27 and TRBJ1-5; D unresolved. Germline V gives CDR1 MNHEY, CDR2 SMNVEV (reference sequence). Trimming cost V 2 bases and J 7 bases, with 9 bases left between them. The CDR3 sequence is 13 residues long. The CDR3 DNA is TGTGCCAGCAGTTTAGGAGGGTTACAGCCCCAGCATTTT. Protein: CASSLGGLQPQHF.

This chain connects TRBV6-1 to TRBJ1-1, with D unclear. V was trimmed by 7 bases and J by 3 bases, leaving 12 bases between them. This CDR3 has 13 residues. Germline CDR1 reads MNHNS; CDR2 reads SASEGT. CDR3 loop: CASTRKSDTEAFF. Written as DNA, the CDR3 is TGTGCCAGCACTCGAAAGAGTGACACTGAAGCTTTCTTT.

The CDR3 reads CASSSSGAYNEQFF. CDR3 nucleotide sequence: TGTGCCAGCAGCTCTAGCGGGGCCTACAATGAGCAGTTCTTC. This chain links TRBV7-2 with TRBJ2-1; 9 bases are shared with TRBD2. Looked up from germline, CDR1 is SGHTA and CDR2 is FQGNSA. CDR3 length: 14 amino acids. Unmatched junction bases numbered 0, after V lost 4 bases and J lost 2 bases. Drawing the rest from reference TRBV7-2 and TRBJ2-1, the complete variable domain is GAGVSQSPSNKVTEKGKDVELRCDPISGHTALYWYRQSLGQGLEFLIYFQGNSAPDKSGLPSDRFSAERTGGSVSTLTIQRTQQEDSAVYLCASSSSGAYNEQFFGPGTRLTVL.

In this sample, this clone turned up a few times. The chain recombines TRBV7-2 with TRBJ2-3, with D tentatively TRBD1 (5 bases). Germline values: CDR1 SGHTA, CDR2 FQGNSA. The V end was cut by 8 bases, the J end by 0 bases, with 6 bases between. The CDR3 extends over 12 amino acids. The CDR3 bases are TGTGCCAGCGGGGCTAGCACAGATACGCAGTATTTT. It specifies CASGASTDTQYF.

Of note for this clone: Other DNA sequences from this sample encode an identical CDR3 as well. V is TRBV7-2 and J is TRBJ1-1; a possible D gene is TRBD1 (5 bases). The V gene's germline CDR1 is SGHTA and CDR2 FQGNSA. The V and J ends lost 3 bases and 5 bases respectively, with 10 bases between them. This CDR3 region has 13 residues. Here the CDR3 DNA reads TGTGCCAGCAGCTTCAAAGGGGATACTGAAGCTTTCTTT. This translates into CASSFKGDTEAFF.

This chain links TRBV5-1 with TRBJ2-3; the D gene is possibly TRBD1 (6 bases). There are 14 residues in the CDR3. Germline CDR1 SGHRS, CDR2 YFSETQ. V lost 4 bases to trimming and J lost 4 bases, with 13 bases between them. This CDR3 is CASSPTTGPDTQYF. CDR3 DNA sequence: TGCGCCAGCAGCCCCACCACAGGGCCAGATACGCAGTATTTT.

The rearrangement joins TRBV7-3 to TRBJ2-1, with TRBD2 matching 7 bases. From germline, CDR1 is SGHTA and CDR2 FQGTGA. The junction had 8 bases not matched to a gene; V was cut back by 4 bases and J by 5 bases. The CDR3 spans 15 residues. The CDR3, as DNA: TGTGCCAGCAGCTCATCAGCGGGAACAAACAATGAGCAGTTCTTC. This gives the protein CASSSSAGTNNEQFF.